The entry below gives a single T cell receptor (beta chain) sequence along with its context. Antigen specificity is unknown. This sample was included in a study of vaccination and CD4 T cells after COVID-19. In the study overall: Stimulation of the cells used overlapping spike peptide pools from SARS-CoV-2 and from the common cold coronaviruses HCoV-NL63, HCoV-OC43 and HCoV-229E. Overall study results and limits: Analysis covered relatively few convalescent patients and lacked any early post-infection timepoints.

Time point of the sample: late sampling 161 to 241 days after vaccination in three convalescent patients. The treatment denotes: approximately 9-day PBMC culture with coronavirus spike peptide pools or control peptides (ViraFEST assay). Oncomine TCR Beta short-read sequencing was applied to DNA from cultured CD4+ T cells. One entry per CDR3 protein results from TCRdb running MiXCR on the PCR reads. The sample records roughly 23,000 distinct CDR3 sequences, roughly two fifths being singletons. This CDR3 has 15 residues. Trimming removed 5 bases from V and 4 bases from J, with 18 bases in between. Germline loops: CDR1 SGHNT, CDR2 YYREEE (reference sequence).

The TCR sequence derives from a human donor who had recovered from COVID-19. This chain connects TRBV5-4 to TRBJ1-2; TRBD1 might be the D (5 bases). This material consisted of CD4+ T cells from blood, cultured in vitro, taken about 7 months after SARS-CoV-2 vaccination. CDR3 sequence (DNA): TGTGCCAGCAGTCGAGACCCCAGGGTGGGCTATGGCTACACCTTC. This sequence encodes CASSRDPRVGYGYTF.